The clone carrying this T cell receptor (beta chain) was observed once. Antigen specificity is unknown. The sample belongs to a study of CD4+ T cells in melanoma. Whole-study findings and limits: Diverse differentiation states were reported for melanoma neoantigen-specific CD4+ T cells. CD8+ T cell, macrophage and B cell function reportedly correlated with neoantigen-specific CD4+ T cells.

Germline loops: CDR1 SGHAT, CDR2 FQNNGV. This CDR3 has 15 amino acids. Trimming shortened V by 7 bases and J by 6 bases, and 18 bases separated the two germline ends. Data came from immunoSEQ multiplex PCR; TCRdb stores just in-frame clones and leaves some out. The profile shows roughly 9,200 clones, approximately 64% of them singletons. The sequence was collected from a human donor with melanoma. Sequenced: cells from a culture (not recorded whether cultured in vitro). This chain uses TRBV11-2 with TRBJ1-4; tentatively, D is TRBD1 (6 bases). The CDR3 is CASTHRQAEDEKLFF. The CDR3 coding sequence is TGTGCCAGCACCCACCGACAGGCCGAGGATGAAAAACTGTTTTTT. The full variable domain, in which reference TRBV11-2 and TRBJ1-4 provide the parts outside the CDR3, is EAGVAQSPRYKIIEKRQSVAFWCNPISGHATLYWYQQILGQGPKLLIQFQNNGVVDDSQLPKDRFSAERLKGVDSTLKIQPAKLEDSAVYLCASTHRQAEDEKLFFGSGTQLSVL.